This T cell receptor beta chain was recovered during a study of CD8+CD57+ T cells in acquired aplastic anemia. The overall study: The sorted CD4+ and CD8+ cells yielded an average approximately 3.3 ug of DNA. Whole-study results and caveats: The study identified roughly 29 CD8+ CDR3 sequences shared by patients and controls.

As concerns this clonotype: Its antigen is unknown.

Germline lookup yields CDR1 MNHNS and CDR2 SASEGT. CDR3 length equals 17 residues. Trimming removed 5 bases at V and 3 bases at J, with 23 bases between. TCR beta VDJ and CDR3 were profiled, and genomic DNA was the template. A single record per CDR3 protein comes from TCRdb applying MiXCR to the reads. The repertoire includes 150,000 to 200,000 distinct CDR3 sequences, 48% of them detected once, and about 1.8% sits in the top ten. Only patients with CD8+CD57+ cell expansion on flow cytometry were chosen for sequencing. Every patient had severe acquired aplastic anemia. Patients were untreated when blood was sampled.

Sequencing was done on a sample of sorted CD4+, CD8+, or CD8+CD57+ T cells (not recorded which) from PBMCs. The chain employs TRBV6-1 and TRBJ2-7; D is perhaps TRBD1 or TRBD2 (6 bases each). The TCR originated in a human donor with aplastic anemia. The CDR3 bases are TGTGCCAGCAGTACTACCCTCAAGGGGGGTCCCAACTACGAGCAGTACTTC. Encoded protein: CASSTTLKGGPNYEQYF.